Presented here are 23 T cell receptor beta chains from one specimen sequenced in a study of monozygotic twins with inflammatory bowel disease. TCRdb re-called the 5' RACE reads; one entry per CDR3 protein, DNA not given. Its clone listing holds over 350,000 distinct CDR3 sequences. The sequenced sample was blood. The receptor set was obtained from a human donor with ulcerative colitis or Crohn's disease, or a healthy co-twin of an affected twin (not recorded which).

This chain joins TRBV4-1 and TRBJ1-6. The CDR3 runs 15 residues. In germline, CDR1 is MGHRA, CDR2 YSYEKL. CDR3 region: CVSSQEGLDNSPLHF.

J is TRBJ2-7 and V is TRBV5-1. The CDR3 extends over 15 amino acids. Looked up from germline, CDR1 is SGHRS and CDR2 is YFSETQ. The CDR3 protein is CASSFLDTASYEQYF.

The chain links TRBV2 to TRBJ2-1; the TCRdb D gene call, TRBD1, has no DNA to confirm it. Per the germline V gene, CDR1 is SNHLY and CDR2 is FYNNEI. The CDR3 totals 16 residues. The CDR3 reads CASSEMGTLRGNEQFF.

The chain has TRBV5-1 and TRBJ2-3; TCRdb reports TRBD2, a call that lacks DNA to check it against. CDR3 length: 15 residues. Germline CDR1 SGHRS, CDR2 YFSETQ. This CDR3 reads CASSHGTSGTDTQYF.

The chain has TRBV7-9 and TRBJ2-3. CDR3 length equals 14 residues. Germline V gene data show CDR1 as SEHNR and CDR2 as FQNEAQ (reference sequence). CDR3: CASSFLDSTDTQYF. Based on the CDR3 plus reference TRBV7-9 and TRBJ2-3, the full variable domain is DTGVSQNPRHKITKRGQNVTFRCDPISEHNRLYWYRQTLGQGPEFLTYFQNEAQLEKSRLLSDRFSAERPKGSFSTLEIQRTEQGDSAMYLCASSFLDSTDTQYFGPGTRLTVL.

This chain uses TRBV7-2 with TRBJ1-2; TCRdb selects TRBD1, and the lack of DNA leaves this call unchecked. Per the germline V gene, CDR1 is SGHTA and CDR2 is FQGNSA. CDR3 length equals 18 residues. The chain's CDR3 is CASSLARDRTGVNYGYTF.

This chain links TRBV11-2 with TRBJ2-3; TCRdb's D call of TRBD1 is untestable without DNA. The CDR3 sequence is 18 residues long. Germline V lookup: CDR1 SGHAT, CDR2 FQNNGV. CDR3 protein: CASSLGGTGGRSTDTQYF.

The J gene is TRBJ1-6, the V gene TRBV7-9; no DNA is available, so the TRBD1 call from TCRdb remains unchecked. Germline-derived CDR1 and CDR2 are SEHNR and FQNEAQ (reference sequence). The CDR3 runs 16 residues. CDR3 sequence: CASSSPGPRSNSPLHF.

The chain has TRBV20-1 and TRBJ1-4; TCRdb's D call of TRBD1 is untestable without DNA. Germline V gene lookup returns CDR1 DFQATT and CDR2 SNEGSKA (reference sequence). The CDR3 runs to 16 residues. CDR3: CSATATDISTNEKLFF.

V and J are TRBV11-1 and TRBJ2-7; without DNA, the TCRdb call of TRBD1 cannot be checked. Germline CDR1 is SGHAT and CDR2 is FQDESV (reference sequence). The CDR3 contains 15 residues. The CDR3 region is CASSEETGGAYEQYF.

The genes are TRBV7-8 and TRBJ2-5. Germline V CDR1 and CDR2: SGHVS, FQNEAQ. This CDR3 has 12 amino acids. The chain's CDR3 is CASSHDTKTQYF.

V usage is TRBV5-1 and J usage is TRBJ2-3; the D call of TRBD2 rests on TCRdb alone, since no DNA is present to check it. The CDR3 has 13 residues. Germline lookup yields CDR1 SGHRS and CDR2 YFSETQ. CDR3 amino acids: CARDSGGTYTQYF.

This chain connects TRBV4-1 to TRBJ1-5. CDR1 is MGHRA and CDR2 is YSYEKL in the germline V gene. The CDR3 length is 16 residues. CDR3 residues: CASSQGGQGTNQPQHF.

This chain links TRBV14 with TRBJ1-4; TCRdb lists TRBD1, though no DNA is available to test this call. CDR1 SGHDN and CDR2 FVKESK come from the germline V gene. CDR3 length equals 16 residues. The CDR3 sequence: CASSHYTGTGNEKLFF. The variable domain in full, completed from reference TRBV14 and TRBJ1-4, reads EAGVTQFPSHSVIEKGQTVTLRCDPISGHDNLYWYRRVMGKEIKFLLHFVKESKQDESGMPNNRFLAERTGGTYSTLKVQPAELEDSGVYFCASSHYTGTGNEKLFFGSGTQLSVL.

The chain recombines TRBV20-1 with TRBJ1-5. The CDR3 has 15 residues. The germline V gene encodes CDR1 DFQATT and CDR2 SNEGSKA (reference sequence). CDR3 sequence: CSAKGPRTAYQPQHF.

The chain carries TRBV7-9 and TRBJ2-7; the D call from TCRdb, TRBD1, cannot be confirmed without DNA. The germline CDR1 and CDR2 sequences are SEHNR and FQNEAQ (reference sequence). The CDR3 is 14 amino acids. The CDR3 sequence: CASSLWTDPLEQYF.

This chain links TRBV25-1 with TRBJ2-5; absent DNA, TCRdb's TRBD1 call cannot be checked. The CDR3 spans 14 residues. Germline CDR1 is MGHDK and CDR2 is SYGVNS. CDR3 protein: CASSEGRHQETQYF.

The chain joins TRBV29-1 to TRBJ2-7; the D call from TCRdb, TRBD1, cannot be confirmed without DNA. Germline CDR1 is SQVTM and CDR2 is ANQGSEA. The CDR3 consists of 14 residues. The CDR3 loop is CSVRAGGQSYEQYF.

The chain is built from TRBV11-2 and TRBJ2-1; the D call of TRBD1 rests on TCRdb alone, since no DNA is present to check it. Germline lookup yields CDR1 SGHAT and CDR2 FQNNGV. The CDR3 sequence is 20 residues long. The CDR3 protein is CASSLNNLYGGGVLYNEQFF.

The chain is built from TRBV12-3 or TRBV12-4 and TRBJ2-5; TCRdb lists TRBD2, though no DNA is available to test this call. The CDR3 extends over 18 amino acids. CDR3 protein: CASRKGTSGGPTRWTQYF.

The CDR3 loop is CASSTGQGALGANVLTF. This chain connects TRBV7-2 to TRBJ2-6; absent DNA, TCRdb's TRBD1 call cannot be checked. CDR3 length: 17 amino acids. Germline lookup yields CDR1 SGHTA and CDR2 FQGNSA. Filled out from reference TRBV7-2 and TRBJ2-6, the complete variable domain reads GAGVSQSPSNKVTEKGKDVELRCDPISGHTALYWYRQSLGQGLEFLIYFQGNSAPDKSGLPSDRFSAERTGGSVSTLTIQRTQQEDSAVYLCASSTGQGALGANVLTFGAGSRLTVL.

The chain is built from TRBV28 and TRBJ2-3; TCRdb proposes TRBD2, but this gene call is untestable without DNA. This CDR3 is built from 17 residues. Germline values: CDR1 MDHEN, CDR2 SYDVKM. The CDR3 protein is CASSWPSHRGIPDTQYF.

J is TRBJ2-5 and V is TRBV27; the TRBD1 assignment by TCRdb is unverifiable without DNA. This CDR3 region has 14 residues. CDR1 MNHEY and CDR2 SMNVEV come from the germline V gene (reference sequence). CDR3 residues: CASSFHRVGETQYF.